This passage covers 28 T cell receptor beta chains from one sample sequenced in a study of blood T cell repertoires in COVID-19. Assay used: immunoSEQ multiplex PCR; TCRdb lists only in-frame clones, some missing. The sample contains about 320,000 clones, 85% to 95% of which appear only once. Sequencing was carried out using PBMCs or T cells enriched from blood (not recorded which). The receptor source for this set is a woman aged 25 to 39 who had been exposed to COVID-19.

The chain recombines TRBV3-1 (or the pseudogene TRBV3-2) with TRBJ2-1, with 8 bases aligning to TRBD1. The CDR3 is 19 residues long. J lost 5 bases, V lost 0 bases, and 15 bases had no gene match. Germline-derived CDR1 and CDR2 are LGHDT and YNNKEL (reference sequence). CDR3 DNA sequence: TGTGCCAGCAGCCAAGACAGGGTTGACAGGGGAAAGGTTGACAATGAGCAGTTCTTC. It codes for CASSQDRVDRGKVDNEQFF.

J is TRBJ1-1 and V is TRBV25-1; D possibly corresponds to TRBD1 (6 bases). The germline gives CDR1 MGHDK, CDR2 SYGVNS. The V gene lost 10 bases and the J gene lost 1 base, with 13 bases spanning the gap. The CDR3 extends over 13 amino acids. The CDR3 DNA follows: TGTGCCACCGGGGGGGCGGGGAACACTGAAGCTTTCTTT. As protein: CATGGAGNTEAFF. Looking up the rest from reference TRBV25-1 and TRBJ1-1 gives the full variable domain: EADIYQTPRYLVIGTGKKITLECSQTMGHDKMYWYQQDPGMELHLIHYSYGVNSTEKGDLSSESTVSRIRTEHFPLTLESARPSHTSQYLCATGGAGNTEAFFGQGTRLTVV.

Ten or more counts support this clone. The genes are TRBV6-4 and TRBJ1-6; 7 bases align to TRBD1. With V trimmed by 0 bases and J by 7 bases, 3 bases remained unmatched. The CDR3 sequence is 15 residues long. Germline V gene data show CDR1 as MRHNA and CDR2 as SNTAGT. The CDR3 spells CASSDSETGNSPLHF. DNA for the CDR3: TGTGCCAGCAGTGACTCCGAGACAGGGAATTCACCCCTCCACTTT.

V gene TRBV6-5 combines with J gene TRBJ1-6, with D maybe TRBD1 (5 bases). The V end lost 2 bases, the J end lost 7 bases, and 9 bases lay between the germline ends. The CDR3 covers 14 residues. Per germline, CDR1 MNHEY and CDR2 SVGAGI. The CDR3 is CASSYQGSNSPLHF. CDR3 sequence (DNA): TGTGCCAGCAGTTACCAGGGATCCAATTCACCCCTCCACTTT.

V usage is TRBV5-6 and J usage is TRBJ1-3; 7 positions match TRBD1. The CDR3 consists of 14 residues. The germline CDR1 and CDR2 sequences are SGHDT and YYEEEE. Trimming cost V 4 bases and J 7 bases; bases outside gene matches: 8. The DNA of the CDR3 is TGTGCCAGCAGCCCTTCGCGCAGGGGGAACACCATATATTTT. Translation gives CASSPSRRGNTIYF.

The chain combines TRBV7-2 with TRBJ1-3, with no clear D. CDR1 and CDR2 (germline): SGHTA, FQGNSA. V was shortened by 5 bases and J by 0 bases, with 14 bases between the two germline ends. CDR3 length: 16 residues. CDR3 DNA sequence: TGTGCCAGCAGCCGGGATCTTCTGTTCTCTGGAAACACCATATATTTT. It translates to CASSRDLLFSGNTIYF.

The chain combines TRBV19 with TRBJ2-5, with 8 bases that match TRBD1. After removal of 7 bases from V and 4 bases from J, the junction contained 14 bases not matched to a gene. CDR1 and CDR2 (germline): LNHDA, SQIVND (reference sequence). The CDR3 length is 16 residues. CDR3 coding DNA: TGTGCCAGTACCCCTTTTGGGCAGGGGGCAAGAGAGACCCAGTACTTC. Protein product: CASTPFGQGARETQYF.

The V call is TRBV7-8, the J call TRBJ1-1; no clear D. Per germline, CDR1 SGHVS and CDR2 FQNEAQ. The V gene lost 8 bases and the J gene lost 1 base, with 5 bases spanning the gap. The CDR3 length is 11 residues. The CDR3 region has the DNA TGTGCCAGCGGCAAGAACACTGAAGCTTTCTTT. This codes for CASGKNTEAFF. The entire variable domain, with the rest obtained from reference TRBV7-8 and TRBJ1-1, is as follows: GAGVSQSPRYKVAKRGQDVALRCDPISGHVSLFWYQQALGQGPEFLTYFQNEAQLDKSGLPSDRFFAERPEGSVSTLKIQRTQQEDSAVYLCASGKNTEAFFGQGTRLTVV.

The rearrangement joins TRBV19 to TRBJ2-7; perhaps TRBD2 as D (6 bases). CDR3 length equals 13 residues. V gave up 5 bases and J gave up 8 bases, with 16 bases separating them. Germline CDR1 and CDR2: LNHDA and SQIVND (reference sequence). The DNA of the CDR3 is TGTGCCAGTAGTTGGAGGGGAAGTATTAAGCAGTACTTC. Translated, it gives CASSWRGSIKQYF.

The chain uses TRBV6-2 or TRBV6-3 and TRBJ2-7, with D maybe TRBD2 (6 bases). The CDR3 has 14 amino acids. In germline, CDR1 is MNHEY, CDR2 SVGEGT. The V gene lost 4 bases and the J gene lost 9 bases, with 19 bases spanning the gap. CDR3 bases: TGTGCCAGCAGTTGGGGGAGGACTCCAAGGCGGCAGTACTTC. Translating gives CASSWGRTPRRQYF.

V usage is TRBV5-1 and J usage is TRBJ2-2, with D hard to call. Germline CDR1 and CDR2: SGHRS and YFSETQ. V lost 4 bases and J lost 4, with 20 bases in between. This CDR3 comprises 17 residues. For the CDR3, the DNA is TGCGCCAGCAGCCCCCTTCCCCGCATAGCCGTCACCGGGGAGCTGTTTTTT. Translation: CASSPLPRIAVTGELFF. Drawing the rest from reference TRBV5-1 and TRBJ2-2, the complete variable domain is KAGVTQTPRYLIKTRGQQVTLSCSPISGHRSVSWYQQTPGQGLQFLFEYFSETQRNKGNFPGRFSGRQFSNSRSEMNVSTLELGDSALYLCASSPLPRIAVTGELFFGEGSRLTVL.

Here the CDR3 reads CASSDRVDTGELFF. As DNA, the CDR3 is TGTGCCAGCAGCGACAGGGTGGACACCGGGGAGCTGTTTTTT. The rearrangement joins TRBV9 to TRBJ2-2; a possible D gene is TRBD1 (6 bases). The CDR3 is 14 amino acids. V was cut by 3 bases and J by 3 bases, with 9 bases left in between. Germline V gene sequence: CDR1 SGDLS, CDR2 YYNGEE.

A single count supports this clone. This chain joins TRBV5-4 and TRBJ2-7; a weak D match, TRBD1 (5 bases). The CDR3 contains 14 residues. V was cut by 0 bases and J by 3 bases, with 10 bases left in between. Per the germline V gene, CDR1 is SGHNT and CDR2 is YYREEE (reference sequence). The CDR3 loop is CASSLGQGNYEQYF. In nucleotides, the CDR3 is TGTGCCAGCAGCTTGGGTCAGGGAAACTACGAGCAGTACTTC.

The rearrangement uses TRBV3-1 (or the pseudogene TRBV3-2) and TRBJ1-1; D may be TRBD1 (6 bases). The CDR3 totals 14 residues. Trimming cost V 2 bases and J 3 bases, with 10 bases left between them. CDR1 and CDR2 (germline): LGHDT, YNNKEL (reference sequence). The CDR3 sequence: CASSQRGGDTEAFF. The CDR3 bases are TGTGCCAGCAGCCAAAGGGGGGGGGACACTGAAGCTTTCTTT.

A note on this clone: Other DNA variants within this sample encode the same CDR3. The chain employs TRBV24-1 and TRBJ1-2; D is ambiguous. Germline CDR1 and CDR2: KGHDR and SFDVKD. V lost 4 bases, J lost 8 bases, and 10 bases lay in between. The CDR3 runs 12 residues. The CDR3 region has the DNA TGTGCCACCAGTGACGCGGACTCCGGCTACACCTTC. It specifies CATSDADSGYTF.

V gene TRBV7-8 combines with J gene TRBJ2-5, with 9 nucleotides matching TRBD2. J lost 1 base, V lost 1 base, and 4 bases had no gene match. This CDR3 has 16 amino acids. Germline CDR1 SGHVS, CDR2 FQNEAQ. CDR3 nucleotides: TGTGCCAGCAGCTTAGGCAGCGGGGGGCCCCAAGAGACCCAGTACTTC. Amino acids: CASSLGSGGPQETQYF.

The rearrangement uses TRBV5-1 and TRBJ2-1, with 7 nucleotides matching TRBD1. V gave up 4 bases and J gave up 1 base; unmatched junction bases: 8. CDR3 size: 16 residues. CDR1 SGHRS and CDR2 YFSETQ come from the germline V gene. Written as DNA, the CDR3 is TGCGCCAGCAGCCCGGAACAGGGGTTATCCTACAATGAGCAGTTCTTC. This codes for CASSPEQGLSYNEQFF.

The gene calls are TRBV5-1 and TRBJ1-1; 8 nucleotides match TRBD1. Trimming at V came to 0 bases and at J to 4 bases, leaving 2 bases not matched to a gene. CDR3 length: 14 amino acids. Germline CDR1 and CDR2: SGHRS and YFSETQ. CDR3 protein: CASSLGQGLTEAFF. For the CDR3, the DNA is TGCGCCAGCAGCTTGGGACAGGGGCTCACTGAAGCTTTCTTT.

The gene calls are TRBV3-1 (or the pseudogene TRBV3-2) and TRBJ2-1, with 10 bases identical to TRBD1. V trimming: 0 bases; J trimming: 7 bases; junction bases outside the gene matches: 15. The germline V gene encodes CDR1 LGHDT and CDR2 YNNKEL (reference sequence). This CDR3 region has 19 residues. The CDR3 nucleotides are TGTGCCAGCAGCCAAGATCTACGTGGGGACAGGGGTTTAGTAAATGAGCAGTTCTTC. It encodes CASSQDLRGDRGLVNEQFF.

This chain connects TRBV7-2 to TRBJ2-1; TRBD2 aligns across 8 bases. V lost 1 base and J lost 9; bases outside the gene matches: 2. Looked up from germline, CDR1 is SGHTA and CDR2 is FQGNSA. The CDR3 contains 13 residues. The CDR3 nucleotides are TGTGCCAGCAGCTTAGAGCGGGAGAGTGAGCAGTTCTTC. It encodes CASSLERESEQFF.

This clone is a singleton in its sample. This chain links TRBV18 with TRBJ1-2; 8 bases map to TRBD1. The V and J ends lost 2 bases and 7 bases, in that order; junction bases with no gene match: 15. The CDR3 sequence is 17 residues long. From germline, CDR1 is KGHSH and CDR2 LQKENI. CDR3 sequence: CASSPKDRDYLYGGYTF. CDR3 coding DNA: TGTGCCAGCTCACCAAAGGACAGGGACTACCTTTATGGTGGCTACACCTTC.

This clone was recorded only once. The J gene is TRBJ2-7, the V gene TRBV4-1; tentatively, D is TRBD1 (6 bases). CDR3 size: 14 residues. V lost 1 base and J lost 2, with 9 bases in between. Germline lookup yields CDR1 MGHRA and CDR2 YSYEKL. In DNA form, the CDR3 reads TGCGCCAGCAGCCAAGTGGACAGACCCTACGAGCAGTACTTC. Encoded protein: CASSQVDRPYEQYF.

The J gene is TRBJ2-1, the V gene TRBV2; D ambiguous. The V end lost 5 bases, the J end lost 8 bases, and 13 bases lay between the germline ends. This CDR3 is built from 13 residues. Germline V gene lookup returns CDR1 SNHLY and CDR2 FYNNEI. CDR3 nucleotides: TGTGCCAGCAGTTTACTCGAGGAAGATGAGCAGTTCTTC. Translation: CASSLLEEDEQFF.

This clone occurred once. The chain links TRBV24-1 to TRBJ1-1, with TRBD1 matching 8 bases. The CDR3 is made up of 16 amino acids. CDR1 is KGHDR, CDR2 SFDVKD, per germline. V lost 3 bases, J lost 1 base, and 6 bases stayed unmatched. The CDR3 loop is CATSDAPGGTNTEAFF. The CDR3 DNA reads TGTGCCACCAGTGATGCGCCAGGGGGCACGAACACTGAAGCTTTCTTT.

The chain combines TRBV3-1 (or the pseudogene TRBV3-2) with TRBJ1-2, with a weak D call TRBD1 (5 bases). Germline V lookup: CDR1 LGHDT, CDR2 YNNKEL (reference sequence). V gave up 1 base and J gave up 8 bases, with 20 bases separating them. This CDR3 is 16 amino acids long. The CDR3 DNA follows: TGTGCCAGCAGCCAAGCCGGCCAGGGTAAATATGACGGCTACACCTTC. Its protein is CASSQAGQGKYDGYTF.

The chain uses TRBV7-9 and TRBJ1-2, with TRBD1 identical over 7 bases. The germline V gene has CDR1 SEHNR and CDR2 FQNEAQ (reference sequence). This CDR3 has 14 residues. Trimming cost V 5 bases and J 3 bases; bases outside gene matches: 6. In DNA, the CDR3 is TGTGCCAGCAGCCCCCGACAGGGTTACTATGGCTACACCTTC. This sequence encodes CASSPRQGYYGYTF.

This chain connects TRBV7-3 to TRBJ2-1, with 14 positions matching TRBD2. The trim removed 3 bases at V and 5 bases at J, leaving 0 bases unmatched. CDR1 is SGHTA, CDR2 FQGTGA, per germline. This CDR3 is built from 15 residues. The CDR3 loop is CASSLGLAGDNEQFF. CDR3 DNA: TGTGCCAGCAGCTTGGGACTAGCGGGGGACAATGAGCAGTTCTTC. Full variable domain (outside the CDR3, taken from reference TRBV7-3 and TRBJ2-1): GAGVSQTPSNKVTEKGKYVELRCDPISGHTALYWYRQSLGQGPEFLIYFQGTGAADDSGLPNDRFFAVRPEGSVSTLKIQRTERGDSAVYLCASSLGLAGDNEQFFGPGTRLTVL.

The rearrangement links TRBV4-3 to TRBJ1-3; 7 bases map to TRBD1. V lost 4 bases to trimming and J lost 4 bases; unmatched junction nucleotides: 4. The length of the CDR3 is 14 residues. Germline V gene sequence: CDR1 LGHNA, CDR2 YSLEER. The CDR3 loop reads CASSLTGPGNTIYF. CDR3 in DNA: TGCGCCAGCAGCCTGACAGGGCCAGGAAACACCATATATTTT.